This TCR beta chain came from a study of T cells after yellow fever vaccination. The study's findings and limits: Highly abundant clonotypes carried over from the bulk population could end up in FACS-sorted repertoires as contaminants. Though it reached lower strength, the secondary response hit its peak faster, day 5 versus 15. Subsequent booster samples again held most clones from primary vaccination (just under 98% CD4, 85% to 90% CD8).

This CDR3 has 17 residues. Germline V lookup: CDR1 SGHRS, CDR2 YFSETQ. After removal of 2 bases from V and 4 bases from J, the junction contained 4 bases not matched to a gene. In this sample, this clonotype turned up many times. Its specificity is unknown. In making TCR cDNA, 5'RACE template switching added a universal primer site and UMIs to it. TCRdb independently ran MiXCR on the 5' RACE reads; one entry per CDR3 protein. Here the sample spans some 320,000 distinct CDR3 sequences, approximately 4.5% being singletons. The TCR sequence derives from a man aged 18 to 29 who received the YFV17D yellow fever vaccine. The rearrangement joins TRBV5-1 to TRBJ2-6, with 12 bases fitting TRBD1. Sequences were derived from PBMCs, sampled 15 days after the yellow fever booster vaccination. CDR3: CASSFLGQGAGANVLTF. The CDR3 region has the DNA TGCGCCAGCAGCTTTTTGGGACAGGGGGCCGGGGCCAACGTCCTGACTTTC.